This T cell receptor (beta chain) was sequenced in a study of Ad26.COV2.S vaccination and SARS-CoV-2 variants. In germline, CDR1 is SNHLY, CDR2 FYNNEI. CDR3 length equals 12 residues. V lost 11 bases to trimming and J lost 1 base, with 12 bases between them. Indicated treatment: roughly 20 received Ad26.COV2.S at low or high dose, single or two shots; about 5 received placebo; per-sample allocation not given. Day 63 after the first vaccine or placebo injection was the time point for sampling. Study-level points and caveats: Spike-specific responses of CD8+ and CD4+ T cells were reported to display substantial breadth after vaccination. Using TCR breadth and depth analyses may have led to underestimated total T cell responses.

Assay used: immunoSEQ multiplex PCR; TCRdb lists only in-frame clones, some missing. The top ten hold less than 4% of the sample, which has about 420,000 clones, roughly 90% seen once. Remarks on this clone: The antigen is not known.

The V call is TRBV2, the J call TRBJ2-7; no clear D gene. This sample comprised peripheral blood, obtained in a trial of Ad26.COV2.S vaccine versus placebo. The receptor was derived from a person aged 18-65 years who received the Ad26.COV2.S COVID-19 vaccine or a placebo. The CDR3 loop reads CALGPSSYEQYF. The CDR3 DNA reads TGTGCCCTCGGACCCTCTTCCTACGAGCAGTACTTC.